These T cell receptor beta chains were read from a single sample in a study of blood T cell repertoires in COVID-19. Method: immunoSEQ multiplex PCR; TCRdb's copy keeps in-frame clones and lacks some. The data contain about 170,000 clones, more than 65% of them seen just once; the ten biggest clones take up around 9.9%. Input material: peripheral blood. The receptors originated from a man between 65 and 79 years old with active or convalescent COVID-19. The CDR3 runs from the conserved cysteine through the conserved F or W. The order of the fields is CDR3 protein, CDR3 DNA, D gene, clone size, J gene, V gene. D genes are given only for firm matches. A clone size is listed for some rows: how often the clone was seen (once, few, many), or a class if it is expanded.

CDR3aa: CASSTGQGTRQTQYF
CDR3nt: TGTGCCAGTAGTACCGGACAGGGCACGAGGCAGACCCAGTACTTC
d_gene: TRBD1
abundance: .
j_gene: TRBJ2-5
v_gene: TRBV19

CDR3aa: CASSPSGRSPGAFF
CDR3nt: TGCGCCAGCAGCCCCTCGGGGAGGTCTCCGGGAGCTTTCTTT
d_gene: .
abundance: .
j_gene: TRBJ1-1
v_gene: TRBV4-3

CDR3aa: CASSLRGDGASYEQYF
CDR3nt: TGTGCCAGCAGCTTACGGGGGGACGGGGCCTCCTACGAGCAGTACTTC
d_gene: TRBD2
abundance: .
j_gene: TRBJ2-7
v_gene: TRBV7-2

CDR3aa: CASSPRGSGELFF
CDR3nt: TGTGCCAGCAGCCCTCGCGGGTCCGGGGAGCTGTTTTTT
d_gene: .
abundance: .
j_gene: TRBJ2-2
v_gene: TRBV7-2

CDR3aa: CAWRDPGQGFEKLFF
CDR3nt: TGTGCCTGGAGGGATCCGGGACAGGGGTTTGAAAAACTGTTTTTT
d_gene: TRBD1
abundance: once
j_gene: TRBJ1-4
v_gene: TRBV30

CDR3aa: CSVGIGGLSNEQFF
CDR3nt: TGCAGCGTTGGGATCGGTGGACTATCCAATGAGCAGTTCTTC
d_gene: .
abundance: once
j_gene: TRBJ2-1
v_gene: TRBV29-1

CDR3aa: CASILDRANTGELFF
CDR3nt: TGTGCCAGCATTCTGGACAGGGCGAACACCGGGGAGCTGTTTTTT
d_gene: TRBD1
abundance: .
j_gene: TRBJ2-2
v_gene: TRBV2

CDR3aa: CASSPGGGGRGTIYF
CDR3nt: TGTGCCAGCAGCCCGGGGGGTGGCGGACGTGGCACCATATATTTT
d_gene: .
abundance: .
j_gene: TRBJ1-3
v_gene: TRBV5-5

CDR3aa: CSARERAEAFF
CDR3nt: TGCAGTGCTAGAGAGAGGGCTGAAGCTTTCTTT
d_gene: .
abundance: .
j_gene: TRBJ1-1
v_gene: TRBV20-1

CDR3aa: CASSFGGAYEQYF
CDR3nt: TGCGCCAGCAGCTTCGGGGGGGCCTACGAGCAGTACTTC
d_gene: TRBD2
abundance: .
j_gene: TRBJ2-7
v_gene: TRBV5-1

CDR3aa: CASSQVPGREGLTQYF
CDR3nt: TGTGCCAGCAGCCAAGTACCCGGCAGGGAAGGTTTAACGCAGTATTTT
d_gene: .
abundance: .
j_gene: TRBJ2-3
v_gene: TRBV3-1/TRBV3-2

CDR3aa: CASSPRQGQQETQYF
CDR3nt: TGTGCCAGTAGTCCTCGACAGGGGCAGCAAGAGACCCAGTACTTC
d_gene: TRBD1
abundance: once
j_gene: TRBJ2-5
v_gene: TRBV19

CDR3aa: CASSPNIRPGLLKETQYF
CDR3nt: TGCGCCAGCAGCCCAAACATCCGACCGGGACTCTTAAAAGAGACCCAGTACTTC
d_gene: .
abundance: .
j_gene: TRBJ2-5
v_gene: TRBV5-1

CDR3aa: CASSPGAGSSYEQYF
CDR3nt: TGTGCCAGCAGCCCAGGGGCGGGCAGCTCCTACGAGCAGTACTTC
d_gene: .
abundance: .
j_gene: TRBJ2-7
v_gene: TRBV7-3

CDR3aa: CSVGDRGSQPQHF
CDR3nt: TGCAGCGTTGGGGACAGGGGGTCTCAGCCCCAGCATTTT
d_gene: TRBD1
abundance: .
j_gene: TRBJ1-5
v_gene: TRBV29-1

CDR3aa: CASSQTQGRGNTIYF
CDR3nt: TGTGCCAGCAGCCAAACACAGGGGCGTGGAAACACCATATATTTT
d_gene: TRBD1
abundance: .
j_gene: TRBJ1-3
v_gene: TRBV9

CDR3aa: CASSWGRQGTDTQYF
CDR3nt: TGTGCCAGCAGCTGGGGTAGACAGGGGACAGATACGCAGTATTTT
d_gene: TRBD1
abundance: once
j_gene: TRBJ2-3
v_gene: TRBV6-5

CDR3aa: CATSREYARQPQHF
CDR3nt: TGTGCCACCAGCAGAGAGTACGCTAGGCAGCCCCAGCATTTT
d_gene: .
abundance: .
j_gene: TRBJ1-5
v_gene: TRBV15

CDR3aa: CASSPGQVKNIQYF
CDR3nt: TGTGCCAGCAGCCCGGGACAGGTCAAAAACATTCAGTACTTC
d_gene: TRBD1
abundance: once
j_gene: TRBJ2-4
v_gene: TRBV14

CDR3aa: CASSQDVWAGASDEQYF
CDR3nt: TGTGCCAGCAGCCAAGACGTTTGGGCAGGGGCGTCGGACGAGCAGTACTTC
d_gene: .
abundance: .
j_gene: TRBJ2-7
v_gene: TRBV14

CDR3aa: CASSLIQGPTNEKLFF
CDR3nt: TGTGCCAGCAGCTTAATACAGGGACCAACTAATGAAAAACTGTTTTTT
d_gene: .
abundance: .
j_gene: TRBJ1-4
v_gene: TRBV7-2

CDR3aa: CASSLFPGTGELFF
CDR3nt: TGTGCCAGCAGCCTATTCCCGGGGACCGGGGAGCTGTTTTTT
d_gene: .
abundance: few
j_gene: TRBJ2-2
v_gene: TRBV6-2/TRBV6-3

CDR3aa: CASRMDRYYGYTF
CDR3nt: TGTGCCAGCAGGATGGACAGGTACTATGGCTACACCTTC
d_gene: TRBD1
abundance: .
j_gene: TRBJ1-2
v_gene: TRBV9

CDR3aa: CASMVGSSTSYNSPLHF
CDR3nt: TGTGCCAGCATGGTCGGCAGTTCGACAAGCTATAATTCACCCCTCCACTTT
d_gene: .
abundance: .
j_gene: TRBJ1-6
v_gene: TRBV27

CDR3aa: CASSDRQGYYRLFF
CDR3nt: TGTGCCAGCAGTGACAGACAGGGTTATTACAGACTGTTTTTT
d_gene: TRBD1
abundance: few
j_gene: TRBJ1-4
v_gene: TRBV6-1

CDR3aa: CSVLGGGRSTEAFF
CDR3nt: TGCAGCGTCCTAGGGGGGGGTAGGAGCACTGAAGCTTTCTTT
d_gene: .
abundance: .
j_gene: TRBJ1-1
v_gene: TRBV29-1

CDR3aa: CATSTAGGGYSGYGYTF
CDR3nt: TGTGCCACCAGCACCGCCGGGGGGGGATATTCGGGCTATGGCTACACCTTC
d_gene: .
abundance: .
j_gene: TRBJ1-2
v_gene: TRBV15

CDR3aa: CASSPGQNSNQPQHF
CDR3nt: TGTGCCAGCAGCCCGGGACAAAATAGCAATCAGCCCCAGCATTTT
d_gene: .
abundance: .
j_gene: TRBJ1-5
v_gene: TRBV7-2

CDR3aa: CASSVIGVGPQHF
CDR3nt: TGTGCCAGTAGTGTCATAGGGGTCGGGCCCCAGCATTTT
d_gene: .
abundance: .
j_gene: TRBJ1-5
v_gene: TRBV19

CDR3aa: CASSIIGTGIWEQYF
CDR3nt: TGTGCCAGCAGTATCATCGGGACAGGCATCTGGGAGCAGTACTTC
d_gene: TRBD1
abundance: many
j_gene: TRBJ2-7
v_gene: TRBV14

CDR3aa: CASVDREAFF
CDR3nt: TGTGCCAGCGTCGACAGGGAAGCTTTCTTT
d_gene: .
abundance: .
j_gene: TRBJ1-1
v_gene: TRBV28

CDR3aa: CASTLGDSYNSPLHF
CDR3nt: TGTGCCAGCACCCTAGGGGACTCCTATAATTCACCCCTCCACTTT
d_gene: .
abundance: few
j_gene: TRBJ1-6
v_gene: TRBV9

CDR3aa: CASSVDSMNTEAFF
CDR3nt: TGTGCCAGCAGCGTAGATAGTATGAACACTGAAGCTTTCTTT
d_gene: .
abundance: .
j_gene: TRBJ1-1
v_gene: TRBV9

CDR3aa: CASSSRLAGATSSYNEQFF
CDR3nt: TGTGCCAGCAGCTCAAGACTAGCGGGGGCCACCTCATCCTACAATGAGCAGTTCTTC
d_gene: TRBD2
abundance: .
j_gene: TRBJ2-1
v_gene: TRBV5-4

CDR3aa: CASSPGTANTEAFF
CDR3nt: TGTGCCAGCAGCCCGGGGACAGCAAACACTGAAGCTTTCTTT
d_gene: TRBD1
abundance: .
j_gene: TRBJ1-1
v_gene: TRBV7-3

CDR3aa: CASRNDRAYNEQFF
CDR3nt: TGTGCCAGCAGGAACGACAGGGCCTACAATGAGCAGTTCTTC
d_gene: TRBD1
abundance: .
j_gene: TRBJ2-1
v_gene: TRBV2

CDR3aa: CASSLFPGGYLTNEKLFF
CDR3nt: TGTGCCAGCAGTTTATTCCCAGGGGGCTATCTAACTAATGAAAAACTGTTTTTT
d_gene: TRBD1
abundance: once
j_gene: TRBJ1-4
v_gene: TRBV27

CDR3aa: CASSVPSGRAHYNEQFF
CDR3nt: TGCGCCAGCAGTGTTCCTAGCGGGAGGGCCCACTACAATGAGCAGTTCTTC
d_gene: TRBD2
abundance: .
j_gene: TRBJ2-1
v_gene: TRBV10-1

CDR3aa: CASSLPLAGGTDTQYF
CDR3nt: TGCGCCAGCAGCTTGCCCCTAGCGGGTGGCACAGATACGCAGTATTTT
d_gene: TRBD2
abundance: .
j_gene: TRBJ2-3
v_gene: TRBV5-1

CDR3aa: CATTGGGASSPLHF
CDR3nt: TGTGCCACGACCGGGGGGGGTGCGAGTTCACCCCTCCACTTT
d_gene: .
abundance: few
j_gene: TRBJ1-6
v_gene: TRBV7-2

CDR3aa: CASSYGTSGLFAEAFF
CDR3nt: TGTGCCAGCAGTTACGGGACATCGGGGCTATTCGCTGAAGCTTTCTTT
d_gene: .
abundance: .
j_gene: TRBJ1-1
v_gene: TRBV6-5

CDR3aa: CASSVRAEGGYTEAFF
CDR3nt: TGTGCCAGCAGCGTACGGGCGGAAGGGGGTTACACTGAAGCTTTCTTT
d_gene: .
abundance: .
j_gene: TRBJ1-1
v_gene: TRBV9

CDR3aa: CATRDLTVRTEAFF
CDR3nt: TGTGCCACCAGAGACCTGACCGTGAGGACTGAAGCTTTCTTT
d_gene: .
abundance: .
j_gene: TRBJ1-1
v_gene: TRBV15

CDR3aa: CASSSPAGGNPYEQYF
CDR3nt: TGTGCCAGCAGTTCACCTGCAGGCGGGAACCCCTACGAGCAGTACTTC
d_gene: .
abundance: .
j_gene: TRBJ2-7
v_gene: TRBV27

CDR3aa: CASSTYGQGADTQYF
CDR3nt: TGTGCCAGTAGTACTTACGGACAGGGGGCAGATACGCAGTATTTT
d_gene: TRBD1
abundance: .
j_gene: TRBJ2-3
v_gene: TRBV19